This TCR beta chain was sequenced in a study of blood T cell repertoires in COVID-19. The CDR3 covers 13 residues. The V end was cut by 1 base, the J end by 3 bases, with 7 bases between. Germline V lookup: CDR1 SGDLS, CDR2 YYNGEE. Authors' analysis steps: Counts of nucleated cells, estimated from reference gene primer amplification, were obtained. TCRdb's table, derived via immunoSEQ multiplex PCR, lists solely in-frame clones and lacks some. Clone size and V and J calls were adopted from that table, with D and trimming inferred from the DNA. The repertoire holds some 300,000 clones, with about 91% as singletons. Details on this clone: Other DNA variants within this sample encode the same CDR3.

The clonotype was recovered from a woman aged 25 to 39 who had recovered from COVID-19. V usage is TRBV9 and J usage is TRBJ1-2; unclear D gene. The specimen was peripheral blood. The CDR3 sequence is CASSVSGDYGYTF. The CDR3 region has the DNA TGTGCCAGCAGCGTATCGGGAGACTATGGCTACACCTTC. Using reference TRBV9 and TRBJ1-2 for the parts outside the CDR3, the full variable domain is DSGVTQTPKHLITATGQRVTLRCSPRSGDLSVYWYQQSLDQGLQFLIQYYNGEERAKGNILERFSAQQFPDLHSELNLSSLELGDSALYFCASSVSGDYGYTFGSGTRLTVV.